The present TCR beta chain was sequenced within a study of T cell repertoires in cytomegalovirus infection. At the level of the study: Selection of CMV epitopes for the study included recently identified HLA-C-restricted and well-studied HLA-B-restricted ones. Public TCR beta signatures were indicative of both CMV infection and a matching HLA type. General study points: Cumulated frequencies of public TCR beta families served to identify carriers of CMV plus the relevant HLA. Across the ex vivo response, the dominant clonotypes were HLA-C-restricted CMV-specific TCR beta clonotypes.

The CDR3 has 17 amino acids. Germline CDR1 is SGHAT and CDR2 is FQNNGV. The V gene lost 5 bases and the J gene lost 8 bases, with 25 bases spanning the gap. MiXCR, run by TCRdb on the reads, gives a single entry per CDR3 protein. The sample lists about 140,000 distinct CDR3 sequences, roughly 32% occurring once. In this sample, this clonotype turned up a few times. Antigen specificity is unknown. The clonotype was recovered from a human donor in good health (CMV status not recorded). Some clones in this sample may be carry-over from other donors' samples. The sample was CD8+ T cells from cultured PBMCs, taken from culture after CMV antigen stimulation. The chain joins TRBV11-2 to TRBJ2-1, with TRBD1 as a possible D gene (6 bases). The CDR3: CASSLRAGAPLLDEQFF. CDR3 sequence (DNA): TGTGCCAGCAGCCTCCGGGCAGGGGCGCCACTTTTGGATGAGCAGTTCTTC.